Reported below is one T cell receptor (beta chain). Antigen: not known. While the first cohort had hundreds of subjects, the donors belonged to the separate validation cohort of 100 to 150 subjects. Trimming took off 1 base at V and 2 bases at J, with 9 bases between the two ends. This CDR3 has 15 amino acids. CDR1 and CDR2 from the germline V gene are LNHNV and YYDKDF (reference sequence). Produced via immunoSEQ multiplex PCR; TCRdb's table is partial and in-frame only. The table lists 55,000 to 65,000 clones, about nine tenths of them singletons, with about 0.95% in the top ten. This entry comes from a study of cytomegalovirus exposure and HLA in healthy donors. General observations from the study: Many donors carried some public TCRs, although rarity characterized most TCR sequences. The TCR clusters that emerged in the first cohort tended, a later analysis found, to co-occur in the 120 validation repertoires.

The sample consisted of PBMCs. The source of this sequence is a man aged 18 to 30 in good health and CMV-seronegative. The chain has TRBV15 and TRBJ2-4; D uncertain. The CDR3 nucleotides read TGTGCCACCAGCAGAGTTCCGCAGACCAAAAACATTCAGTACTTC. Residues: CATSRVPQTKNIQYF.